Given below is one T cell receptor (beta chain) in context. The data derive from a study of T cell responses to AZD1222 COVID-19 vaccine. Using immunoSEQ multiplex PCR, the repertoire was profiled, and TCRdb retains in-frame clones only, with some absent. The sample lists about 130,000 clones, roughly 91% occurring once. This CDR3 contains 15 residues. The V gene lost 5 bases and the J gene lost 6 bases, with 20 bases spanning the gap. The germline CDR1 and CDR2 sequences are MDHEN and SYDVKM. This TCR was recovered from an adult in good health. Sequencing used peripheral blood, obtained on day 0 of MenACWY control vaccination. The chain recombines TRBV28 with TRBJ2-7, with D perhaps TRBD1 or TRBD2 (5 bases each). The CDR3 nucleotides read TGTGCCAGCAGTCCCCTGGGACCGACTCGGGTCGAGCAGTACTTC. Encoded protein: CASSPLGPTRVEQYF.